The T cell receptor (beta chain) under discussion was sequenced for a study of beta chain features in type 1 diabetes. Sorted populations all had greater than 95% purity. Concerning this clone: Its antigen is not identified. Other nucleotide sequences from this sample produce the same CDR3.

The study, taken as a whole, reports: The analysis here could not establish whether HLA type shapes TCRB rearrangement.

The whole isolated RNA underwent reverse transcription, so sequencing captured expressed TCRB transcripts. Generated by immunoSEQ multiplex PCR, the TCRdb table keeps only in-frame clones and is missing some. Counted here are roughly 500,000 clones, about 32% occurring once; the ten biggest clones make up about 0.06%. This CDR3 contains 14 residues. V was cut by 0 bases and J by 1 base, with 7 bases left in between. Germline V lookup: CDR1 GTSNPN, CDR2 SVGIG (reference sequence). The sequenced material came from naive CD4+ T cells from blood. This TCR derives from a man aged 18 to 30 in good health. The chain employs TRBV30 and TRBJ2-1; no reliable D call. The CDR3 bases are TGTGCCTGGAGTGTTCGTTCTTCCTACAATGAGCAGTTCTTC. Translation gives CAWSVRSSYNEQFF.